A single sample gave rise to the 29 T cell receptor beta chains below, sequenced in a study of cytomegalovirus exposure and HLA in healthy donors. The PCR made use of 60 Vbeta and 13 Jbeta primers. The repertoire was sequenced with immunoSEQ multiplex PCR; TCRdb's copy has only in-frame clones and lacks some. The sample carries roughly 170,000 clones, 80% to 85% recorded once. The material sequenced was PBMCs. The source of these receptors is a man aged 30-40 years in good health and CMV-seronegative.

V and J are TRBV19 and TRBJ1-1, with 8 bases identical to TRBD1. This CDR3 is 15 amino acids long. Looked up from germline, CDR1 is LNHDA and CDR2 is SQIVND (reference sequence). Trimming removed 3 bases from V and 1 base from J; junction bases left unmatched: 4. The DNA of the CDR3 is TGTGCCAGTAGTATGTGGACAGGGTGGAACACTGAAGCTTTCTTT. Amino acids: CASSMWTGWNTEAFF.

The chain has TRBV6-5 and TRBJ2-7; 11 bases are shared with TRBD1. CDR3 length equals 15 residues. CDR1 and CDR2 from the germline V gene are MNHEY and SVGAGI. V was clipped by 6 bases and J by 5 bases; unmatched bases: 9. The CDR3 DNA reads TGTGCCAGCAGGCCTCGGGACAGGGGGATTAACGAGCAGTACTTC. It encodes CASRPRDRGINEQYF.

The chain couples TRBV6-5 to TRBJ2-3; D gene ambiguous. Trimming shortened V by 0 bases and J by 4 bases, and 11 bases separated the two germline ends. Germline lookup yields CDR1 MNHEY and CDR2 SVGAGI. CDR3 length: 15 amino acids. The chain's CDR3 is CASSYSIAAPDTQYF. The CDR3 DNA is TGTGCCAGCAGTTACTCGATAGCTGCCCCAGATACGCAGTATTTT.

The chain has TRBV28 and TRBJ2-3; TRBD2 agrees at 7 bases. Germline CDR1 and CDR2: MDHEN and SYDVKM. The J segment lost 2 bases and the V segment lost 9 bases, leaving 11 bases of the junction unmatched. CDR3 length equals 15 residues. The CDR3 nucleotides are TGTGCCAGTACCCGGCTAGCGGAAATCACAGATACGCAGTATTTT. Its protein is CASTRLAEITDTQYF.

The V gene is TRBV7-9, the J gene TRBJ2-7; the D is unclear. The CDR3 loop spans 11 amino acids. The germline V gene encodes CDR1 SEHNR and CDR2 FQNEAQ (reference sequence). The V end lost 4 bases, the J end lost 5 bases, and 6 bases lay between the germline ends. The CDR3 DNA is TGTGCCAGCAGCTCTACGAACGAGCAGTACTTC. Amino acid sequence: CASSSTNEQYF.

CDR3: CASRDPGQDLPLHF. CDR3 in DNA: TGTGCCAGCAGAGACCCGGGACAGGATTTACCCCTCCACTTT. The J gene is TRBJ1-6, the V gene TRBV6-5; 8 nucleotides match TRBD1. J lost 12 bases, V lost 6 bases, and 10 bases had no gene match. Per germline, CDR1 MNHEY and CDR2 SVGAGI. There are 14 residues in the CDR3.

The chain employs TRBV7-9 and TRBJ2-7; 10 bases map to TRBD1. The germline V gene has CDR1 SEHNR and CDR2 FQNEAQ (reference sequence). This CDR3 has 14 amino acids. With V trimmed by 4 bases and J by 5 bases, 5 bases remained unmatched. The CDR3 loop reads CASSSRDRGHEQYF. The CDR3 bases are TGTGCCAGCAGCTCCCGGGACAGGGGCCACGAGCAGTACTTC.

The chain is built from TRBV13 and TRBJ2-5, with 7 nucleotides matching TRBD1. The DNA matches TRBJ2-7 better at its end, which makes the J call doubtful. Germline assignment: CDR1 PRHDT and CDR2 FYEKMQ (reference sequence). CDR3 length: 15 amino acids. The CDR3 loop reads CASRGPGTASYEQYF. DNA for the CDR3: TGTGCCAGCAGAGGACCCGGGACAGCGTCCTACGAGCAGTACTTC.

The rearrangement uses TRBV21-1 and TRBJ2-5; the table's D call TRBD2 went unverified against the DNA. TRBV21-1 is deemed a pseudogene. The CDR3 runs to 17 residues. The CDR3 is CASRGSGRDWYEETQYF. Here the CDR3 DNA reads TGTGCCAGCAGGGGTAGCGGGAGAGATTGGTATGAAGAGACCCAGTACTTC.

The chain combines TRBV7-3 with TRBJ1-1; 9 positions agree with TRBD1. Germline CDR1 SGHTA, CDR2 FQGTGA. This CDR3 is 18 amino acids long. V lost 5 bases and J lost 0; bases outside the gene matches: 13. CDR3 protein: CASSPIPGTGKMNTEAFF. Here the CDR3 DNA reads TGTGCCAGCAGCCCTATTCCCGGGACAGGGAAAATGAACACTGAAGCTTTCTTT. Filled out from reference TRBV7-3 and TRBJ1-1, the complete variable domain reads GAGVSQTPSNKVTEKGKYVELRCDPISGHTALYWYRQSLGQGPEFLIYFQGTGAADDSGLPNDRFFAVRPEGSVSTLKIQRTERGDSAVYLCASSPIPGTGKMNTEAFFGQGTRLTVV.

The chain has TRBV11-3 and TRBJ1-5, with a weak D call TRBD1 (5 bases). This CDR3 is built from 17 residues. Trimming took 0 bases from V and 7 from J, leaving 19 bases between them. Germline CDR1 SGHNT, CDR2 YENEEA. The chain's CDR3 is CASSLDSSQNDSQPQHF. In DNA, the CDR3 is TGTGCCAGCAGCTTAGATTCTAGTCAGAATGACAGCCAGCCCCAGCATTTT.

The chain has TRBV5-1 and TRBJ2-5; possibly TRBD2 for D (6 bases). The V and J ends lost 0 bases and 3 bases respectively, with 9 bases between them. Germline CDR1 SGHRS, CDR2 YFSETQ. The CDR3 runs 14 residues. The CDR3 loop reads CASSLGAGKETQYF. The CDR3 DNA is TGCGCCAGCAGCTTGGGGGCGGGAAAAGAGACCCAGTACTTC.

This clone was counted once. This chain uses TRBV19 with TRBJ2-7; weak D call: TRBD2 (6 bases). The CDR3 totals 14 residues. In germline, CDR1 is LNHDA, CDR2 SQIVND (reference sequence). Trimming removed 5 bases from V and 3 bases from J, with 14 bases in between. The CDR3 reads CASSPSSGSYEQYF. CDR3 nucleotide sequence: TGTGCCAGTAGTCCCAGTAGCGGAAGCTACGAGCAGTACTTC. The full variable domain, its missing parts supplied by reference TRBV19 and TRBJ2-7, is DGGITQSPKYLFRKEGQNVTLSCEQNLNHDAMYWYRQDPGQGLRLIYYSQIVNDFQKGDIAEGYSVSREKKESFPLTVTSAQKNPTAFYLCASSPSSGSYEQYFGPGTRLTVT.

This clone has just one count. The chain combines TRBV2 with TRBJ1-5, with 8 bases aligning to TRBD1. CDR3 length: 14 residues. V trimming: 5 bases; J trimming: 7 bases; junction bases outside the gene matches: 7. Per the germline V gene, CDR1 is SNHLY and CDR2 is FYNNEI. The CDR3 is CASSRQGAWQPQHF. In nucleotides, the CDR3 is TGTGCCAGCAGTCGGCAGGGGGCATGGCAGCCCCAGCATTTT.

The chain carries TRBV28 and TRBJ1-1; D remains ambiguous. Germline CDR1 reads MDHEN; CDR2 reads SYDVKM. CDR3 length: 15 residues. Trimming removed 5 bases at V and 3 bases at J, with 16 bases between. The CDR3 region is CASSPPTGIYTEAFF. The CDR3 DNA reads as TGTGCCAGCAGTCCCCCAACCGGGATCTACACTGAAGCTTTCTTT.

The chain couples TRBV5-1 to TRBJ2-5; 7 bases are a match to TRBD1. CDR1 is SGHRS and CDR2 is YFSETQ in the germline V gene. V gave up 7 bases and J gave up 2 bases; unmatched junction bases: 5. The CDR3 has 13 residues. CDR3 protein: CASAQGQQETQYF. Here the CDR3 DNA reads TGCGCCAGCGCACAGGGGCAGCAAGAGACCCAGTACTTC.

To note about this clone: The sample has other DNA sequences that encode this CDR3 too. For the CDR3, the DNA is TGTGCCAGCAGCACGACAGGGCAGTACGAGCAGTACTTC. Translating it yields CASSTTGQYEQYF. The chain combines TRBV2 with TRBJ2-7, with 7 positions matching TRBD1. CDR3 length: 13 amino acids. Trimming removed 6 bases from V and 4 bases from J; junction bases left unmatched: 6. Germline V CDR1 and CDR2: SNHLY, FYNNEI.

The chain joins TRBV19 to TRBJ1-2; 9 bases are a match to TRBD1. CDR1 and CDR2 (germline): LNHDA, SQIVND (reference sequence). V lost 1 base and J lost 8; bases outside the gene matches: 5. The CDR3 runs 14 residues. The CDR3 sequence: CASSIGGDRVGYTF. CDR3 sequence (DNA): TGTGCCAGTAGTATAGGGGGGGACAGGGTAGGCTACACCTTC.

The rearrangement links TRBV21-1 to TRBJ2-4; the D call TRBD1 from the table was never checked on the DNA. TRBV21-1 has pseudogene status. CDR3 length equals 22 residues. The CDR3, as DNA: TGTGCCAGCAGCAACCTCCGGACAAATCTAAATCCATACTGTCTAGCCAAAAACATTCAGTACTTC. Residues: CASSNLRTNLNPYCLAKNIQYF.

CDR3 in amino acids: CASSLERPNRFPTQQETQYF. The CDR3 DNA follows: TGTGCCAGCAGCTTAGAGCGCCCGAATAGATTTCCAACCCAACAAGAGACCCAGTACTTC. The rearrangement uses TRBV7-6 and TRBJ2-5; D is uncertain. The CDR3 has 20 residues. V shed 1 base and J shed 2 bases, with 26 bases lying between them. Per germline, CDR1 SGHVS and CDR2 FNYEAQ.

Here the CDR3 reads CASSLFSGGVTEAFF. DNA of the CDR3: TGTGCCAGCAGTTTATTTTCAGGGGGTGTCACTGAAGCTTTCTTT. The J gene is TRBJ1-1, the V gene TRBV28; 7 positions match TRBD1. J lost 4 bases, V lost 1 base, and 6 bases had no gene match. The length of the CDR3 is 15 residues. Germline CDR1 and CDR2: MDHEN and SYDVKM.

This clone was seen a few times. This rearrangement joins TRBV4-1 to TRBJ2-1; 10 positions agree with TRBD1. The CDR3 runs to 16 residues. Germline V gene data show CDR1 as MGHRA and CDR2 as YSYEKL. The V segment lost 0 bases and the J segment 6 bases; nucleotides outside the gene matches: 5. In DNA, the CDR3 is TGCGCCAGCAGCCAAGAATGGGACAGGGGTTTCAATGAGCAGTTCTTC. Protein: CASSQEWDRGFNEQFF.

This chain joins TRBV11-3 and TRBJ2-7; D perhaps matches TRBD1 (6 bases). Trimming stripped 2 bases from V and 3 bases from J, with 14 bases between. CDR3 length: 15 amino acids. The V gene's germline CDR1 is SGHNT and CDR2 YENEEA. The CDR3 here is CASSLIRTEIYEQYF. The CDR3 nucleotides read TGTGCCAGCAGCTTAATACGGACAGAAATCTACGAGCAGTACTTC.

As concerns this clone: No DNA is shown, since the ends of the CDR3 on it are uncertain; the CDR3 is the one TCRdb lists. The V and J genes are TRBV30 and TRBJ2-1; TRBD2 is taken as the D call from the table, unchecked against the DNA. The CDR3 length is 12 residues, termini included. CDR1 is GTSNPN and CDR2 is SVGIG in the germline V gene (reference sequence). The CDR3: CAWGTGTPVEFF.

J is TRBJ1-5 and V is TRBV10-2; tentative D call: TRBD1 (5 bases). This CDR3 is built from 15 residues. Trimming stripped 3 bases from V and 2 bases from J, with 11 bases between. Germline V lookup: CDR1 WSHSY, CDR2 SAAADI. The CDR3 region is CASSDRVGGNQPQHF. The CDR3 DNA is TGCGCCAGCAGTGACAGGGTAGGGGGCAATCAGCCCCAGCATTTT.

This clone was seen once. This sequence joins TRBV18 and TRBJ2-1; 8 nucleotides line up with TRBD1. With 1 base clipped from V and 6 bases from J, the junction kept 5 bases outside the gene matches. Germline CDR1 KGHSH, CDR2 LQKENI. The CDR3 totals 15 residues. This CDR3 is CASSPRGQAINEQFF. DNA of the CDR3: TGTGCCAGCTCACCACGGGGACAGGCAATCAATGAGCAGTTCTTC.

This chain connects TRBV27 to TRBJ1-2; D unclear. The CDR3 contains 14 residues. Germline CDR1 MNHEY, CDR2 SMNVEV (reference sequence). Trimming took off 4 bases at V and 5 bases at J, with 14 bases between the two ends. The CDR3 reads CASSSSGFLYGYTF. In nucleotides, the CDR3 is TGTGCCAGCAGTTCTTCCGGGTTTTTGTATGGCTACACCTTC.

The rearrangement uses TRBV6-1 and TRBJ2-1; the match to TRBD1 covers 8 bases. Per the germline V gene, CDR1 is MNHNS and CDR2 is SASEGT. This CDR3 is built from 16 residues. The V and J ends lost 1 base and 9 bases, in that order; junction bases with no gene match: 11. CDR3 in DNA: TGTGCCAGCAGTGAAGGTTCAGGGGGCATTTATAGTGAGCAGTTCTTC. This translates into CASSEGSGGIYSEQFF.

The J gene is TRBJ2-3, the V gene TRBV5-4; 13 positions match TRBD2. CDR1 and CDR2 from the germline V gene are SGHNT and YYREEE (reference sequence). Germline trimming cut 5 bases from V and 5 bases from J; bases unmatched to any gene: 8. The CDR3 is made up of 16 amino acids. This CDR3 is CASRSGLAGVIDTQYF. CDR3 sequence (DNA): TGTGCCAGCAGATCAGGACTAGCGGGAGTTATAGATACGCAGTATTTT.